This T cell receptor beta chain was identified during a study of shared clonotypes between healthy human individuals. This CDR3 region has 16 residues. Germline CDR1 SGHTA, CDR2 FQGTGA. The trim removed 5 bases at V and 8 bases at J, leaving 8 bases unmatched. Generated by immunoSEQ multiplex PCR, the TCRdb table keeps only in-frame clones and is missing some. Of approximately 500,000 clones listed, approximately 85% are singletons. The source of this sequence is a woman in her 40s in good health. Some clones in this sample may be carry-over from other donors' samples. Source material: PBMCs. The V and J genes are TRBV7-3 and TRBJ2-1; TRBD2 matches at 14 bases. CDR3 bases: TGTGCCAGCAGCCCGCGACTAGCGGGAGGGATCGATGAGCAGTTCTTC. Its translation is CASSPRLAGGIDEQFF. Combining the CDR3 with reference TRBV7-3 and TRBJ2-1 gives the whole variable domain GAGVSQTPSNKVTEKGKYVELRCDPISGHTALYWYRQSLGQGPEFLIYFQGTGAADDSGLPNDRFFAVRPEGSVSTLKIQRTERGDSAVYLCASSPRLAGGIDEQFFGPGTRLTVL.